This passage covers 22 T cell receptor beta chains from one sample sequenced in a study of shared clonotypes between healthy human individuals. CD45RO-negative CD8 cells positively selected for CCR7 made up the naive population, which excluded terminally differentiated effector memory CD45RA+ cells. Profiled with immunoSEQ multiplex PCR; TCRdb holds only in-frame clones, not every one. The data contain about 1,900,000 clones, less than 95% of them singletons. Sequencing input: naive CD8+ T cells sorted from blood. Every receptor here comes from a man younger than 35 in good health.

The chain recombines TRBV11-3 with TRBJ1-4; maybe TRBD1 (6 bases). V was trimmed by 6 bases and J by 0 bases, leaving 17 bases between them. The V gene's germline CDR1 is SGHNT and CDR2 YENEEA. The CDR3 length is 17 residues. CDR3 sequence reads: CASRSDRRRPTNEKLFF. CDR3 nucleotides: TGTGCCAGCAGATCCGACAGGAGGAGACCAACTAATGAAAAACTGTTTTTT.

This rearrangement joins TRBV19 to TRBJ1-1; 7 nucleotides match TRBD1. J lost 0 bases, V lost 5 bases, and 6 bases had no gene match. Germline loops: CDR1 LNHDA, CDR2 SQIVND (reference sequence). This CDR3 contains 15 residues. The CDR3 here is CASSVTGAMNTEAFF. In nucleotides, the CDR3 is TGTGCCAGTAGTGTTACAGGGGCGATGAACACTGAAGCTTTCTTT.

Of note for this clone: This sample includes further DNA sequences coding for the same CDR3. The chain uses TRBV27 and TRBJ2-7, with 7 bases identical to TRBD2. The CDR3 spans 12 residues. Germline V gives CDR1 MNHEY, CDR2 SMNVEV (reference sequence). Losses at the gene ends were 3 bases for V and 5 bases for J; bases not matched to a gene: 1. CDR3 in DNA: TGTGCCAGCAGTTTCCGGGGGGACGAGCAGTACTTC. This translates into CASSFRGDEQYF.

A single count supports this clone. The rearrangement uses TRBV6-5 and TRBJ1-2; 7 bases map to TRBD1. Germline V gives CDR1 MNHEY, CDR2 SVGAGI. The CDR3 is 13 amino acids. The V and J ends lost 4 bases and 5 bases, in that order; junction bases with no gene match: 4. The CDR3 DNA reads as TGTGCCAGCAGTTCGACAGGGTTGTATGGCTACACCTTC. This sequence encodes CASSSTGLYGYTF.

The chain uses TRBV30 and TRBJ2-7, with 8 bases aligning to TRBD2. The CDR3 contains 12 residues. With 3 bases clipped from V and 5 bases from J, the junction kept 3 bases outside the gene matches. Germline V gene data show CDR1 as GTSNPN and CDR2 as SVGIG (reference sequence). The CDR3 DNA sequence: TGTGCCTGGAGCGGGGGGGCTCACGAGCAGTACTTC. This encodes CAWSGGAHEQYF.

This chain uses TRBV7-9 with TRBJ2-6; maybe TRBD1 (5 bases). The length of the CDR3 is 14 residues. CDR1 and CDR2 from the germline V gene are SEHNR and FQNEAQ (reference sequence). The ends were cut back, 9 bases at V and 0 bases at J, with 9 bases in the middle. The CDR3 loop reads CASRDSSGANVLTF. CDR3 bases: TGTGCCAGTCGAGACAGCTCTGGGGCCAACGTCCTGACTTTC.

The chain recombines TRBV27 with TRBJ2-7; D is perhaps TRBD1 or TRBD2 (5 bases each). Germline CDR1 is MNHEY and CDR2 is SMNVEV (reference sequence). Trimming took 6 bases from V and 3 from J, leaving 15 bases between them. This CDR3 contains 14 residues. CDR3 sequence reads: CASSFGWGFYEQYF. The CDR3 coding sequence is TGTGCCAGCAGCTTTGGATGGGGGTTCTACGAGCAGTACTTC.

The rearrangement links TRBV10-3 to TRBJ1-6; D unclear. Germline-derived CDR1 and CDR2 are ENHRY and SYGVKD. This CDR3 is 15 amino acids long. V gave up 11 bases and J gave up 6 bases, with 20 bases separating them. The CDR3 DNA sequence: TGTGCCTCTTCGCAGAGGGAGCAATTTAATTCACCCCTCCACTTT. Encoded protein: CASSQREQFNSPLHF.

This chain connects TRBV6-4 to TRBJ2-7; D not resolved. The CDR3 sequence is 13 residues long. From germline, CDR1 is MRHNA and CDR2 SNTAGT. Trimming shortened V by 1 base and J by 1 base, and 5 bases separated the two germline ends. CDR3 DNA sequence: TGTGCCAGCAGTGACTGGGTTTCCTACGAGCAGTACTTC. Amino acids: CASSDWVSYEQYF.

The CDR3 sequence: CASSFPAGDLDEKLFF. The CDR3 DNA is TGTGCCAGCAGCTTCCCGGCAGGGGATCTTGATGAAAAACTGTTTTTT. This sequence joins TRBV5-5 and TRBJ1-4, with D perhaps matching TRBD1 (6 bases). Germline V gene sequence: CDR1 SGHKS, CDR2 YYEKEE (reference sequence). This CDR3 has 16 residues. Trimming pared 2 bases from V and 6 bases from J, leaving 17 bases between.

V is TRBV7-6 and J is TRBJ1-3; perhaps TRBD1 as D (5 bases). Germline CDR1 SGHVS, CDR2 FNYEAQ. V was clipped by 5 bases and J by 0 bases, with 11 bases between them. This CDR3 is 15 amino acids long. The CDR3 coding sequence is TGTGCCAGCAGCCCCGACAGACTCTCTGGAAACACCATATATTTT. Translation: CASSPDRLSGNTIYF.

This chain connects TRBV7-9 to TRBJ1-3; no clear D gene. Germline CDR1 SEHNR, CDR2 FQNEAQ (reference sequence). This CDR3 spans 19 amino acids. The V and J ends lost 4 bases and 0 bases respectively, with 22 bases between them. The CDR3 DNA reads as TGTGCCAGCAGCTCATCTCAACTAAGCCGAGACGGCTCTGGAAACACCATATATTTT. This codes for CASSSSQLSRDGSGNTIYF.

This chain connects TRBV7-9 to TRBJ1-2, with D unresolved. Germline assignment: CDR1 SEHNR and CDR2 FQNEAQ (reference sequence). The ends were cut back, 5 bases at V and 0 bases at J, with 13 bases in the middle. This CDR3 has 15 amino acids. CDR3 coding DNA: TGTGCCAGCAGCCAAGCCAGTGGTTCTAACTATGGCTACACCTTC. It is translated as CASSQASGSNYGYTF.

J is TRBJ1-2 and V is TRBV7-9; perhaps TRBD1 as D (6 bases). V was shortened by 4 bases and J by 0 bases, with 12 bases between the two germline ends. CDR3 length equals 15 residues. Germline values: CDR1 SEHNR, CDR2 FQNEAQ (reference sequence). The CDR3 region is CASSSTGASNYGYTF. The CDR3 nucleotides are TGTGCCAGCAGCTCAACGGGGGCCTCTAACTATGGCTACACCTTC.

This chain joins TRBV9 and TRBJ1-2, with D tentatively TRBD1 (5 bases). CDR1 is SGDLS and CDR2 is YYNGEE in the germline V gene. CDR3 length: 13 amino acids. The V gene lost 3 bases and the J gene lost 5 bases, with 11 bases spanning the gap. The DNA for the CDR3 is TGTGCCAGCAGCGGGGGACTTGGGTATGGCTACACCTTC. Protein product: CASSGGLGYGYTF.

V gene TRBV6-5 combines with J gene TRBJ2-7; D not resolved. Germline loops: CDR1 MNHEY, CDR2 SVGAGI. This CDR3 is 16 amino acids long. Trimming left V 0 bases short and J 0 bases short, with 12 bases between. The CDR3 DNA reads as TGTGCCAGCAGTTACTCGATTGGGCCCAGCTCCTACGAGCAGTACTTC. As protein: CASSYSIGPSSYEQYF.

The chain carries TRBV1 and TRBJ2-5; no DNA check was done on the table's D call, TRBD2. TRBV1 is described as a pseudogene. The CDR3 is 16 residues long. In nucleotides, the CDR3 is TGCACCAGCAGCCAAGCCCCGGGGACTACTCAAGAGACCCAGTACTTC. As protein: CTSSQAPGTTQETQYF.

A single count supports this clone. This chain connects TRBV5-4 to TRBJ2-7; D is unresolved. The length of the CDR3 is 13 residues. V lost 0 bases, J lost 5 bases, and 9 bases lay in between. Germline V gene sequence: CDR1 SGHNT, CDR2 YYREEE (reference sequence). CDR3 residues: CASSLGETDEQYF. CDR3 sequence (DNA): TGTGCCAGCAGCTTGGGTGAGACCGACGAGCAGTACTTC.

This rearrangement joins TRBV29-1 to TRBJ1-2, with D possibly being TRBD1 (5 bases). CDR3 length: 12 amino acids. Trimming took 4 bases from V and 4 from J, leaving 10 bases between them. From germline, CDR1 is SQVTM and CDR2 ANQGSEA. The CDR3: CSVGGDSYGYTF. DNA for the CDR3: TGCAGCGTTGGAGGGGATTCCTATGGCTACACCTTC.

The V and J genes are TRBV6-1 and TRBJ1-5; D is uncertain. CDR3 length: 15 amino acids. With 1 base removed from V and 0 bases from J, the gap between germline ends came to 7 bases. From germline, CDR1 is MNHNS and CDR2 SASEGT. In DNA, the CDR3 is TGTGCCAGCAGTGAAGGGTCCGTTAGCAATCAGCCCCAGCATTTT. It encodes CASSEGSVSNQPQHF.

This chain links TRBV9 with TRBJ2-3; D is unresolved. This CDR3 is 15 amino acids long. V was trimmed by 2 bases and J by 2 bases, leaving 12 bases between them. Germline CDR1 is SGDLS and CDR2 is YYNGEE. As DNA, the CDR3 is TGTGCCAGCAGCGTTTCCGGAGCTACCACAGATACGCAGTATTTT. As protein: CASSVSGATTDTQYF.

The V call is TRBV6-4, the J call TRBJ2-4; the match to TRBD1 covers 7 bases. CDR3 length: 18 amino acids. CDR1 and CDR2 (germline): MRHNA, SNTAGT. The J segment lost 0 bases and the V segment lost 5 bases, leaving 13 bases of the junction unmatched. The CDR3 here is CASSRLQGTYLAKNIQYF. DNA for the CDR3: TGTGCCAGCAGTCGGCTACAGGGGACGTACTTAGCCAAAAACATTCAGTACTTC.